Presented here are 16 T cell receptor beta chains from one specimen sequenced in a study of blood T cell repertoires in COVID-19 (dated by TCRdb to 2018 to 2020). The library was generated by the immunoSEQ multiplex PCR assay. Not all clones reach the TCRdb copy of this immuneACCESS table, which keeps in-frame sequences only. Checked studies attribute under half of the gap to unresolved V genes and leave the rest unexplained. The sample table records 63,000 or so clones; around 82% of these occur just once. About 15% of the sample goes to the ten largest clones. Material: peripheral blood. The receptors shown here come from a man older than 75 with active COVID-19.

This clone was found once. This rearrangement joins TRBV5-1 to TRBJ1-1; D possibly corresponds to TRBD1 (5 bases). V was trimmed by 2 bases and J by 0 bases, leaving 8 bases between them. This CDR3 contains 14 residues. Germline CDR1 SGHRS, CDR2 YFSETQ. CDR3 nucleotide sequence: TGCGCCAGCAGCTTCAAGGGGATGAACACTGAAGCTTTCTTT. Encoded protein: CASSFKGMNTEAFF.

The rearrangement links TRBV5-1 to TRBJ2-7; TRBD2 agrees at 9 bases. The CDR3 has 15 residues. V shed 4 bases, J shed 7 bases, and the junction held 12 bases outside the gene matches. Germline-derived CDR1 and CDR2 are SGHRS and YFSETQ. Here the CDR3 reads CASSPGASGILEQYF. The CDR3 nucleotides are TGCGCCAGCAGCCCCGGCGCTAGCGGGATCTTGGAGCAGTACTTC.

The chain recombines TRBV7-2 with TRBJ2-3; TRBD1 matches at 8 bases. The CDR3 length is 16 residues. V was pared by 0 bases and J by 0 bases, with 2 bases of the junction left unmatched. CDR1 is SGHTA and CDR2 is FQGNSA in the germline V gene. The CDR3 nucleotides read TGTGCCAGCAGCTTAGCAAGGACAGGGAGCACAGATACGCAGTATTTT. Its translation is CASSLARTGSTDTQYF.

The V gene is TRBV6-2 or TRBV6-3, the J gene TRBJ2-7; D remains unclear. The CDR3 totals 12 residues. Between the trimmed V and J ends, which lost 2 bases and 0 bases, there was a span of 2 bases. Germline assignment: CDR1 MNHEY and CDR2 SVGEGT. The CDR3 DNA reads TGTGCCAGCAGTTACCACTCCTACGAGCAGTACTTC. This translates into CASSYHSYEQYF.

CDR3 protein: CASSRLAGGDTQYF. CDR3 in DNA: TGCGCCAGCAGCCGACTAGCGGGGGGGGATACGCAGTATTTT. This rearrangement joins TRBV4-3 to TRBJ2-3; 14 nucleotides match TRBD2. Germline CDR1 reads LGHNA; CDR2 reads YSLEER. V was pared by 4 bases and J by 6 bases, with 0 bases of the junction left unmatched. This CDR3 has 14 amino acids.

This clone showed up many times. The V gene is TRBV27, the J gene TRBJ1-6; maybe TRBD1 (6 bases). Trimming shortened V by 0 bases and J by 10 bases, and 13 bases separated the two germline ends. The germline V gene has CDR1 MNHEY and CDR2 SMNVEV (reference sequence). The CDR3 contains 15 residues. The CDR3 nucleotides read TGTGCCAGCAGTTTATCACAGGACAGAATATCACCCCTCCACTTT. Translating gives CASSLSQDRISPLHF.

The CDR3 is CASSQGQIPLHF. The CDR3 region has the DNA TGTGCCAGCAGCCAAGGGCAGATACCCCTCCACTTT. The chain links TRBV3-1 (or the pseudogene TRBV3-2) to TRBJ1-6; D is unclear. The CDR3 has 12 amino acids. Per the germline V gene, CDR1 is LGHDT and CDR2 is YNNKEL (reference sequence). Trimming pared 1 base from V and 12 bases from J, leaving 7 bases between.

The V and J genes are TRBV7-2 and TRBJ2-5; D remains ambiguous. V lost 4 bases to trimming and J lost 2 bases, with 11 bases between them. From germline, CDR1 is SGHTA and CDR2 FQGNSA. This CDR3 is built from 14 residues. CDR3 region: CASSSPWAQETQYF. Written as DNA, the CDR3 is TGTGCCAGCAGCTCACCCTGGGCGCAAGAGACCCAGTACTTC.

The V and J genes are TRBV7-2 and TRBJ1-6; D uncertain. Germline CDR1 and CDR2: SGHTA and FQGNSA. V lost 5 bases to trimming and J lost 4 bases, with 3 bases between them. This CDR3 contains 12 residues. Here the CDR3 reads CASSQYNSPLHF. CDR3 in DNA: TGTGCCAGCAGCCAATATAATTCACCCCTCCACTTT.

This clone was seen only once. The rearrangement uses TRBV28 and TRBJ1-5; D is unclear. The CDR3 consists of 15 residues. V was shortened by 5 bases and J by 1 base, with 12 bases between the two germline ends. Germline CDR1 and CDR2: MDHEN and SYDVKM. The CDR3, as DNA: TGTGCCAGCAGTCCAGACAAATGGAGCAATCAGCCCCAGCATTTT. Encoded protein: CASSPDKWSNQPQHF.

The chain recombines TRBV10-3 with TRBJ2-3; perhaps TRBD1 as D (5 bases). The germline V gene encodes CDR1 ENHRY and CDR2 SYGVKD. V was clipped by 6 bases and J by 5 bases, with 15 bases between them. CDR3 length: 14 residues. The CDR3 is CAISAGAPQDTQYF. DNA for the CDR3: TGTGCCATCAGCGCTGGGGCCCCACAAGATACGCAGTATTTT.

This sequence joins TRBV7-2 and TRBJ2-7; 8 nucleotides agree with TRBD1. V was clipped by 6 bases and J by 5 bases; unmatched bases: 6. The V gene's germline CDR1 is SGHTA and CDR2 FQGNSA. The CDR3 has 13 amino acids. Here the CDR3 DNA reads TGTGCCAGCAGGGACAGGGTAGGCCACGAGCAGTACTTC. Protein: CASRDRVGHEQYF.

V usage is TRBV12-5 and J usage is TRBJ2-1; 8 bases map to TRBD1. Per germline, CDR1 LGHNT and CDR2 FRNRAP. With V trimmed by 5 bases and J by 9 bases, 6 bases remained unmatched. CDR3 length equals 13 residues. The CDR3 sequence: CASGTGQGSEQFF. For the CDR3, the DNA is TGTGCTAGTGGTACCGGACAGGGTAGTGAGCAGTTCTTC.

The chain joins TRBV7-2 to TRBJ2-3; D remains ambiguous. The CDR3 consists of 16 residues. Trimming took off 0 bases at V and 0 bases at J, with 10 bases between the two ends. Per germline, CDR1 SGHTA and CDR2 FQGNSA. CDR3 DNA: TGTGCCAGCAGCTTAGCAGGAGTCGGTAGCACAGATACGCAGTATTTT. Translated: CASSLAGVGSTDTQYF.

The V and J genes are TRBV7-2 and TRBJ1-3, with 10 bases fitting TRBD1. Per germline, CDR1 SGHTA and CDR2 FQGNSA. Unmatched junction bases numbered 3, after V lost 7 bases and J lost 3 bases. This CDR3 has 14 residues. The CDR3 reads CASIGQGVGNTIYF. In DNA, the CDR3 is TGTGCCAGCATCGGACAGGGGGTTGGAAACACCATATATTTT.

The chain carries TRBV9 and TRBJ2-1; D gene uncertain. The V end lost 0 bases, the J end lost 1 base, and 8 bases lay between the germline ends. Germline V gene data show CDR1 as SGDLS and CDR2 as YYNGEE. The CDR3 is 15 amino acids. CDR3: CASSVEYLSYNEQFF. Here the CDR3 DNA reads TGTGCCAGCAGCGTAGAGTACCTATCCTACAATGAGCAGTTCTTC.